The rows below give T cell receptor beta chains drawn from one sample of a study of cytomegalovirus exposure and HLA in healthy donors. Using immunoSEQ multiplex PCR, the repertoire was profiled, and TCRdb retains in-frame clones only, with some absent. The table includes more than 90,000 clones, 65% to 85% detected once. Sequenced: PBMCs. The receptor source for this set is a man aged 50 or older in good health and CMV-seronegative. Both conserved end residues are part of each CDR3. D genes are given only for firm matches. For some rows the clone size is stated as once, few or many, or as a class when expanded; others skip it.

D gene	J gene	clone size	V gene	CDR3 DNA	CDR3 protein
NA	TRBJ2-3	once	TRBV7-2	TGTGCCAGCAGGCAATCGTCAGGGAGGGATACGCAGTATTTT	CASRQSSGRDTQYF
NA	TRBJ2-1	few	TRBV29-1	TGCAGCGTTGATACCGGGAATGAGCAGTTCTTC	CSVDTGNEQFF
TRBD1	TRBJ1-2	NA	TRBV30	TGTGCCTGGGGGGACAGTCAAGCTGTTAACTATGGCTACACCTTC	CAWGDSQAVNYGYTF
NA	TRBJ2-5	NA	TRBV7-2	TGTGCCAGCATCCCCCAAGGGGGAGTGAGGGAGACCCAGTACTTC	CASIPQGGVRETQYF
NA	TRBJ2-2	NA	TRBV30	TGTGCCTGGAGGACTACAGGGCGGGCCGGGGAGCTGTTTTTT	CAWRTTGRAGELFF
NA	TRBJ2-5	NA	TRBV5-1	TGCGCCAGCAGCTCCACAAAAGAGGCCCAGTACTTC	CASSSTKEAQYF
NA	TRBJ2-7	NA	TRBV19	TGTGCCAGTAGTACTCAGGGTTCCTACGAGCAGTACTTC	CASSTQGSYEQYF
TRBD2	TRBJ2-3	NA	TRBV5-1	TGCGCCAGCAGCCAAGGACTAGCGGGGGGCCAGCAGCGGGATACGCAGTATTTT	CASSQGLAGGQQRDTQYF
TRBD2	TRBJ2-1	NA	TRBV19	TGTGCCAGTAGCCCTAGCGGGAGGTTCTCCTACAATGAGCAGTTCTTC	CASSPSGRFSYNEQFF
TRBD2	TRBJ2-2	NA	TRBV7-3	TGTGCCAGCAGCCTAGGCGGGGGAAACACCGGGGAGCTGTTTTTT	CASSLGGGNTGELFF
TRBD2	TRBJ2-3	NA	TRBV28	TGTGCCAGCCGAAGGGCGGGGGGGGGAGATACGCAGTATTTT	CASRRAGGGDTQYF
NA	TRBJ1-3	NA	TRBV18	TGTGCCAGCTCACCTTACAGGCCAGACTCTGGAAACACCATATATTTT	CASSPYRPDSGNTIYF
NA	TRBJ2-1	few	TRBV30	TGTGCCTGGAGTGTACACGATGAGCAGTTCTTC	CAWSVHDEQFF
NA	TRBJ1-4	NA	TRBV23-1	TGCGCCAGCAGTCAATCAAGGGACAAGCATGAAAAACTGTTTTTT	CASSQSRDKHEKLFF
TRBD2	TRBJ2-3	once	TRBV7-8	TGTGCCAGCAGCTTAGGAAAGCGGGGGCCCAAATTAGATACGCAGTATTTT	CASSLGKRGPKLDTQYF
NA	TRBJ1-1	NA	TRBV7-9	TGTGCCAGCAGCTTAGCAACACAGCAGATCTTCTTT	CASSLATQQIFF
TRBD1	TRBJ1-6	NA	TRBV5-5	TGTGCCAGCAGCTTCACTACAGGGGTTGGGGATTCACCCCTCCACTTT	CASSFTTGVGDSPLHF
NA	TRBJ1-5	NA	TRBV10-2	TGCGCCAGCACCAACAGCAATAGCAATCAGCCCCAGCATTTT	CASTNSNSNQPQHF
TRBD1	TRBJ1-3	NA	TRBV4-3	TGCGCCAGCAGCCCAGGGGGGAGACAGGGGAGCTCTGGAAACACCATATATTTT	CASSPGGRQGSSGNTIYF
NA	TRBJ1-1	few	TRBV27	TGTGCCAGCAGTCCTTCCAGCACAGGTTTTAACACTGAAGCTTTCTTT	CASSPSSTGFNTEAFF
TRBD2	TRBJ2-1	NA	TRBV2	TGTGCCAGCAGTGAAGCACTAGCGGGAGGGTCTTGGGAGCAGTTCTTC	CASSEALAGGSWEQFF
NA	TRBJ1-2	NA	TRBV2	TGTGCCAGCAGTGAAGGAGCCTTCTTCAATGGCTACACCTTC	CASSEGAFFNGYTF
NA	TRBJ2-7	NA	TRBV6-6	TGTGCCAGCAGTTACTCGGGCGTCCGCCAATACGAGCAGTACTTC	CASSYSGVRQYEQYF
TRBD2	TRBJ2-1	few	TRBV2	TGTGCCAGCCGGCGGGAGGGCCAGCGAGAGCAGTTCTTC	CASRREGQREQFF
TRBD1	TRBJ2-6	NA	TRBV2	TGTGCCAGCAGGCAGACAGGGTCTTTTAAAGACTCTGGGGCCAACGTCCTGACTTTC	CASRQTGSFKDSGANVLTF
NA	TRBJ2-6	NA	TRBV19	TGTGCCAGTGTACATCGCTCTGGGGCCAACGTCCTGACTTTC	CASVHRSGANVLTF
NA	TRBJ1-3	NA	TRBV5-1	TGCGCCAGCAGCGGAGACAGTTTGACAAACACCATATATTTT	CASSGDSLTNTIYF
TRBD1	TRBJ2-3	few	TRBV19	TGTGCCAGTAGTAGTAGACAGGGATCCACAGATACGCAGTATTTT	CASSSRQGSTDTQYF
NA	TRBJ1-3	NA	TRBV11-2	TGTGCCAGCAGCCTACATAGGGAGTACACCATATATTTT	CASSLHREYTIYF
NA	TRBJ1-2	NA	TRBV9	TGTGCCAGCAGCGAGCGGACAGCGAACTATGGCTACACCTTC	CASSERTANYGYTF
NA	TRBJ1-1	NA	TRBV28	TGTGCCAGCAGTCCCGCGGTAAACACTGAAGCTTTCTTT	CASSPAVNTEAFF
TRBD2	TRBJ2-2	NA	TRBV7-2	TGTGCCAGCAGCTTAATTAGCGGGGCGGGCGGGGAGCTGTTTTTT	CASSLISGAGGELFF
NA	TRBJ2-2	NA	TRBV5-1	TGCGCCAGCAGAACTAGAGGGAACACCGGGGAGCTGTTTTTT	CASRTRGNTGELFF
TRBD1	TRBJ1-6	NA	TRBV5-1	TGCGCCAGCAGCTTCGGGACAGGGGAGAATTCACCCCTCCACTTT	CASSFGTGENSPLHF
NA	TRBJ2-5	NA	TRBV19	TGTGCCAGTACCCAGAGATTGCGGGTAAACGGTGAGACCCAGTACTTC	CASTQRLRVNGETQYF
TRBD1	TRBJ1-6	once	TRBV19	TGTGCCAGTAGTATTGGCTTTACGGGACAGGGTTTCTATAATTCACCCCTCCACTTT	CASSIGFTGQGFYNSPLHF
NA	TRBJ1-6	NA	TRBV2	TGTGCCAGCGGGGGCCTTTATTCACCCCTCCACTTT	CASGGLYSPLHF
NA	TRBJ2-3	NA	TRBV5-8	TGTGCCAGCAGCTTGGGCGTAGGGAGGACAGATACGCAGTATTTT	CASSLGVGRTDTQYF
NA	TRBJ2-2	once	TRBV7-3	TGTGCCAGCAGCCCGACCCTTAGCGCGAACACCGGGGAGCTGTTTTTT	CASSPTLSANTGELFF
TRBD1	TRBJ1-5	NA	TRBV2	TGTGCCAGCAGTGGACAGGGTAATCAGCCCCAGCATTTT	CASSGQGNQPQHF
NA	TRBJ2-7	NA	TRBV11-3	TGTGCCAGCAGCTTAGGTCAGGGCGAACACCCCTACGAGCAGTACTTC	CASSLGQGEHPYEQYF
NA	TRBJ2-6	NA	TRBV30	TGTGCCTGGAGTGTTGACTTCTCTGGGGCCAACGTCCTGACTTTC	CAWSVDFSGANVLTF
NA	TRBJ2-6	NA	TRBV19	TGTGCCAGTAGTCGGGGCGGGACGGGGGCCAACGTCCTGACTTTC	CASSRGGTGANVLTF
NA	TRBJ1-5	NA	TRBV5-6	TGTGCCAGCAGCTCGAATGGGGCGGCATATCAGCCCCAGCATTTT	CASSSNGAAYQPQHF
TRBD1	TRBJ2-3	NA	TRBV27	TGTGCCAGCAGTCCGGGACAGGGGGCTTCAGATACGCAGTATTTT	CASSPGQGASDTQYF
TRBD1	TRBJ2-7	NA	TRBV27	TGTGCCAGCAGTGAGACAGGGACGGTAGCGTACGAGCAGTACTTC	CASSETGTVAYEQYF
TRBD1	TRBJ1-5	NA	TRBV30	TGTGCCTGGAAGGGACAGGGCAATCAGCCCCAGCATTTT	CAWKGQGNQPQHF